These 28 T cell receptor beta chains were all obtained from the same sample, sequenced in a study of cytomegalovirus exposure and HLA in healthy donors. PCR was performed using 60 Vbeta and 13 Jbeta primers. TCRdb's copy holds only in-frame clones and misses some; the assay was immunoSEQ multiplex PCR. The sample lists 150,000 to 200,000 clones; just under 80% were seen once. Sequenced material: PBMCs. The origin of the receptors is a man younger than 35 in good health and CMV-seropositive.

In its sample, this clone was seen once. The genes are TRBV12-5 and TRBJ1-2; the D gene is possibly TRBD1 (5 bases). The CDR3 runs to 13 residues. Between the trimmed V and J ends, which lost 3 bases and 8 bases, there was a span of 13 bases. Germline V gene sequence: CDR1 LGHNT, CDR2 FRNRAP. The CDR3 loop is CASGFGGADGYTF. In DNA form, the CDR3 reads TGTGCTAGTGGTTTCGGAGGGGCTGACGGCTACACCTTC.

J is TRBJ2-3 and V is TRBV10-3; D is possibly TRBD2 (6 bases). The ends were cut back, 2 bases at V and 1 base at J, with 7 bases in the middle. This CDR3 is built from 14 residues. The germline CDR1 and CDR2 sequences are ENHRY and SYGVKD. The CDR3: CAISEPGGTDTQYF. The CDR3 DNA is TGTGCCATCAGTGAGCCGGGGGGCACAGATACGCAGTATTTT.

The chain is built from TRBV18 and TRBJ2-7, with TRBD1 as a possible D gene (6 bases). CDR3 length: 13 amino acids. The V and J ends lost 6 bases and 5 bases respectively, with 14 bases between them. Looked up from germline, CDR1 is KGHSH and CDR2 is LQKENI. Written as DNA, the CDR3 is TGTGCCAGCTCGCGAGGACAGCCGAACGAGCAGTACTTC. Protein: CASSRGQPNEQYF. Variable domain in full (rest from reference TRBV18 and TRBJ2-7): NAGVMQNPRHLVRRRGQEARLRCSPMKGHSHVYWYRQLPEEGLKFMVYLQKENIIDESGMPKERFSAEFPKEGPSILRIQQVVRGDSAAYFCASSRGQPNEQYFGPGTRLTVT.

V gene TRBV29-1 combines with J gene TRBJ2-7, with TRBD2 identical over 8 bases. The germline V gene encodes CDR1 SQVTM and CDR2 ANQGSEA. The CDR3 length is 12 residues. With V trimmed by 6 bases and J by 2 bases, 3 bases remained unmatched. CDR3 coding DNA: TGCAGCGTCGCGACTAGCGCCTACGAGCAGTACTTC. This sequence encodes CSVATSAYEQYF.

Only a few counts were recorded for this clone. The chain is built from TRBV19 and TRBJ1-4; D not certain. The CDR3 has 14 amino acids. CDR1 is LNHDA, CDR2 SQIVND, per germline (reference sequence). The V and J ends lost 3 bases and 8 bases respectively, with 13 bases between them. CDR3 protein: CASSIEWAREKLFF. The CDR3 region has the DNA TGTGCCAGTAGTATTGAGTGGGCCCGGGAAAAACTGTTTTTT.

The CDR3 loop is CASSLWTSGSTGELFF. Here the CDR3 DNA reads TGTGCCAGCAGCTTATGGACTAGCGGGAGTACCGGGGAGCTGTTTTTT. The rearrangement links TRBV7-2 to TRBJ2-2; 13 bases are a match to TRBD2. The CDR3 is 16 residues long. The V and J ends lost 2 bases and 5 bases, in that order; junction bases with no gene match: 2. Germline V lookup: CDR1 SGHTA, CDR2 FQGNSA.

J is TRBJ2-5 and V is TRBV7-2; no definite D call. The J call may be incorrect, as the DNA end agrees better with TRBJ2-7. This CDR3 has 14 amino acids. CDR1 is SGHTA, CDR2 FQGNSA, per germline. CDR3 coding DNA: TGTGCCAGCAGCTTCGATAGTGTCTCCTACGAGCAGTACTTC. It specifies CASSFDSVSYEQYF.

The rearrangement joins TRBV7-9 to TRBJ2-7; tentatively, D is TRBD2 (5 bases). The CDR3 is 13 residues long. The germline CDR1 and CDR2 sequences are SEHNR and FQNEAQ (reference sequence). Deletions cut 7 bases from V and 0 bases from J, with 10 bases between. In DNA form, the CDR3 reads TGTGCCAGCACGCGGAGGAGCTCCTACGAGCAGTACTTC. It codes for CASTRRSSYEQYF.

This chain connects TRBV19 to TRBJ1-5, with D maybe TRBD1 (5 bases). Trimming stripped 3 bases from V and 4 bases from J, with 13 bases between. CDR1 and CDR2 (germline): LNHDA, SQIVND (reference sequence). The CDR3 sequence is 15 residues long. The CDR3 DNA reads as TGTGCCAGTAGTATCGGTGGACACCTAAATCAGCCCCAGCATTTT. Translation gives CASSIGGHLNQPQHF.

The chain uses TRBV7-2 and TRBJ2-3, with TRBD2 as a possible D gene (6 bases). The CDR3 length is 14 residues. Trimming shortened V by 1 base and J by 3 bases, and 8 bases separated the two germline ends. The germline CDR1 and CDR2 sequences are SGHTA and FQGNSA. This CDR3 reads CASSLDRGTDTQYF. In DNA, the CDR3 is TGTGCCAGCAGCTTAGACCGGGGGACAGATACGCAGTATTTT.

The chain carries TRBV7-9 and TRBJ2-1, with D perhaps matching TRBD1 (6 bases). CDR1 is SEHNR and CDR2 is FQNEAQ in the germline V gene (reference sequence). The CDR3 runs 15 residues. The ends were cut back, 3 bases at V and 0 bases at J, with 9 bases in the middle. CDR3 sequence (DNA): TGTGCCAGCAGCTTTCAGGGGAGCTCCTACAATGAGCAGTTCTTC. This translates into CASSFQGSSYNEQFF.

The chain combines TRBV5-6 with TRBJ1-2; D possibly corresponds to TRBD1 (5 bases). V lost 2 bases and J 8 bases, leaving 13 bases between the germline ends. Germline CDR1 is SGHDT and CDR2 is YYEEEE. The CDR3 contains 13 residues. DNA for the CDR3: TGTGCCAGCAGCTTAGGAGGGACTCGGGGCTACACCTTC. This gives the protein CASSLGGTRGYTF.

V is TRBV6-6 and J is TRBJ2-7; TRBD2 is a possible D gene (6 bases). Germline lookup yields CDR1 MNHNY and CDR2 SVGAGI (reference sequence). CDR3 size: 16 residues. V was cut by 0 bases and J by 6 bases, with 18 bases left in between. CDR3: CASSYSRIGSSAEQYF. In DNA, the CDR3 is TGTGCCAGCAGTTACTCGAGGATCGGGAGCTCTGCCGAGCAGTACTTC.

The CDR3 DNA reads as TGTGCCAGCAGTGGACTAGTGGGTCCCAAAAACATTCAGTACTTC. Encoded protein: CASSGLVGPKNIQYF. The chain employs TRBV6-1 and TRBJ2-4; D may be TRBD2 (6 bases). V dropped 4 bases and J dropped 2 bases, with 12 bases sitting between them. Germline loops: CDR1 MNHNS, CDR2 SASEGT. The CDR3 sequence is 15 residues long.

The chain couples TRBV6-5 to TRBJ1-2, with D tentatively TRBD1 (5 bases). CDR1 MNHEY and CDR2 SVGAGI come from the germline V gene. The ends were cut back, 5 bases at V and 4 bases at J, with 11 bases in the middle. The CDR3 loop spans 13 amino acids. CDR3 nucleotides: TGTGCCAGCAGTCGACCTAGGGGCTATGGCTACACCTTC. Amino acid sequence: CASSRPRGYGYTF.

The genes are TRBV9 and TRBJ2-3, with D perhaps matching TRBD2 (5 bases). With 0 bases removed from V and 7 bases from J, the gap between germline ends came to 12 bases. Germline CDR1 SGDLS, CDR2 YYNGEE. The length of the CDR3 is 14 residues. This chain's CDR3 is CASSVGGGDNTQYF. The CDR3 bases are TGTGCCAGCAGCGTAGGAGGAGGAGACAATACGCAGTATTTT.

CDR3 residues: CASIPRTSGNTIYF. CDR3 nucleotide sequence: TGTGCCAGCATACCGCGTACGTCTGGAAACACCATATATTTT. The gene calls are TRBV6-1 and TRBJ1-3, with no clear D. The CDR3 has 14 amino acids. V lost 7 bases to trimming and J lost 1 base, with 11 bases between them. Germline values: CDR1 MNHNS, CDR2 SASEGT.

The chain carries TRBV7-9 and TRBJ2-7, with D possibly matching TRBD2 (6 bases). This CDR3 is 15 amino acids long. V was clipped by 6 bases and J by 5 bases, with 20 bases between them. Germline CDR1 is SEHNR and CDR2 is FQNEAQ (reference sequence). The CDR3 DNA follows: TGTGCCAGCAGTTGGATAGCGGATGGAGGGAACGAGCAGTACTTC. This codes for CASSWIADGGNEQYF.

Turning to this clone: The final CDR3 position lacks the conserved phenylalanine or tryptophan, pointing to a likely read error. The rearrangement joins TRBV6-1 to TRBJ1-6, with 7 bases matching TRBD1. Trimming at V came to 7 bases and at J to 9 bases, leaving 12 bases not matched to a gene. Germline CDR1 and CDR2: MNHNS and SASEGT. The CDR3 runs to 15 residues. CDR3 in amino acids: CASTQGQSTGSPLHL. The CDR3 nucleotides read TGTGCCAGCACCCAGGGACAGTCGACTGGTTCACCCCTCCACCTT.

The chain employs TRBV7-8 and TRBJ2-7; TRBD2 agrees at 9 bases. Germline CDR1 and CDR2: SGHVS and FQNEAQ. CDR3 length equals 14 residues. J gave up 3 bases and V 5 bases, and 5 bases lay outside the gene matches. Here the CDR3 reads CASSAGGALYEQYF. CDR3 coding DNA: TGTGCCAGCAGCGCGGGGGGGGCTCTCTACGAGCAGTACTTC.

This chain uses TRBV5-1 with TRBJ1-5; D not certain. CDR3 size: 14 residues. Trimming shortened V by 1 base and J by 4 bases, and 9 bases separated the two germline ends. Germline values: CDR1 SGHRS, CDR2 YFSETQ. The CDR3 DNA reads TGCGCCAGCAGCTTGAGTACGGGGAATCAGCCCCAGCATTTT. This translates into CASSLSTGNQPQHF. Looking up the rest from reference TRBV5-1 and TRBJ1-5 gives the full variable domain: KAGVTQTPRYLIKTRGQQVTLSCSPISGHRSVSWYQQTPGQGLQFLFEYFSETQRNKGNFPGRFSGRQFSNSRSEMNVSTLELGDSALYLCASSLSTGNQPQHFGDGTRLSIL.

This clone was seen more than once but under ten times. The chain couples TRBV6-4 to TRBJ1-2; D gene uncertain. The CDR3 contains 14 residues. CDR1 is MRHNA and CDR2 is SNTAGT in the germline V gene. Trimming cost V 5 bases and J 4 bases, with 14 bases left between them. The CDR3, as DNA: TGTGCCAGCAGTTACCACACAGCCGGCTATGGCTACACCTTC. This gives the protein CASSYHTAGYGYTF.

The chain has TRBV4-3 and TRBJ2-7; TRBD1 might be the D (5 bases). This CDR3 spans 15 amino acids. Trimming took 1 base from V and 3 from J, leaving 13 bases between them. The germline CDR1 and CDR2 sequences are LGHNA and YSLEER. Here the CDR3 DNA reads TGCGCCAGCAGCCAAGGAAGACAGCCGAACTACGAGCAGTACTTC. Its protein product is CASSQGRQPNYEQYF.

Only one count was recorded for this clone. The V and J genes are TRBV29-1 and TRBJ2-3, with D possibly TRBD2 on 5 matching bases. The CDR3 totals 13 residues. The germline V and J ends were trimmed by 3 bases and 1 base, with 8 bases remaining between them. Germline CDR1 and CDR2: SQVTM and ANQGSEA. The CDR3 coding sequence is TGCAGCGTTGACCTCGGGGGCACAGATACGCAGTATTTT. Its translation: CSVDLGGTDTQYF.

The chain employs TRBV6-1 and TRBJ2-1; 11 nucleotides match TRBD2. J gave up 9 bases and V 6 bases, and 7 bases lay outside the gene matches. CDR3 length equals 14 residues. Germline-derived CDR1 and CDR2 are MNHNS and SASEGT. The chain's CDR3 is CASRGLAGGAEQFF. For the CDR3, the DNA is TGTGCCAGCAGGGGCCTAGCGGGAGGCGCTGAGCAGTTCTTC.

This chain uses TRBV6-6 with TRBJ1-5; TRBD1 is a possible D gene (6 bases). The CDR3 runs 15 residues. CDR1 is MNHNY, CDR2 SVGAGI, per germline (reference sequence). Trimming shortened V by 3 bases and J by 1 base, and 10 bases separated the two germline ends. The CDR3 loop reads CASSYTTGSNQPQHF. The DNA for the CDR3 is TGTGCCAGCAGTTATACGACAGGCAGCAATCAGCCCCAGCATTTT.

CDR3 protein: CASSVADPVNEQFF. CDR3 nucleotide sequence: TGCGCCAGCAGCGTAGCGGATCCAGTCAATGAGCAGTTCTTC. V gene TRBV4-1 combines with J gene TRBJ2-1; TRBD2 might be the D (6 bases). The CDR3 has 14 residues. From germline, CDR1 is MGHRA and CDR2 YSYEKL. V was cut by 5 bases and J by 6 bases, with 14 bases left in between.

This rearrangement joins TRBV28 to TRBJ2-7, with 9 bases fitting TRBD1. The CDR3 length is 14 residues. V shed 7 bases, J shed 5 bases, and the junction held 9 bases outside the gene matches. The germline V gene has CDR1 MDHEN and CDR2 SYDVKM. The CDR3 DNA is TGTGCCAGCACTTCAGGGGACAGGGTTCACGAGCAGTACTTC. Translation gives CASTSGDRVHEQYF.